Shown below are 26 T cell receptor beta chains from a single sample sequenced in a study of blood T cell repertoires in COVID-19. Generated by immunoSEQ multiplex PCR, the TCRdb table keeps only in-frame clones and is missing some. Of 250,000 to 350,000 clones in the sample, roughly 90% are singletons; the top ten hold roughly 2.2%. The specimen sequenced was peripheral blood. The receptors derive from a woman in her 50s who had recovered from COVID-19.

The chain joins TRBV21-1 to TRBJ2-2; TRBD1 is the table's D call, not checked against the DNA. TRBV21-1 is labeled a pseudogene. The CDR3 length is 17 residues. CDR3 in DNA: TGTGCCAGCAGCAAAGAGGAGACAGACCCGAATGGCGGGGAGCTGTTTTTT. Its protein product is CASSKEETDPNGGELFF.

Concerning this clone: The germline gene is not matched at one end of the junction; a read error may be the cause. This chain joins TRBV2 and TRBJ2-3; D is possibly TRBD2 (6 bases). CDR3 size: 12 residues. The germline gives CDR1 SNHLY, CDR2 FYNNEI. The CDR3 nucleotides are TGTGCCAGCAGTGAGGTTAGGGAGGTCGCCTGTTTT. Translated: CASSEVREVACF.

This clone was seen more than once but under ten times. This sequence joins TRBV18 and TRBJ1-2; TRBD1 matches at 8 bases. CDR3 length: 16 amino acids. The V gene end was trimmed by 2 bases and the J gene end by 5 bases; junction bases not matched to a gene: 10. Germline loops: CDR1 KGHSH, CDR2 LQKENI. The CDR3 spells CASSPDYDRGPYGYTF. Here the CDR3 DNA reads TGTGCCAGCTCACCAGATTATGACAGGGGTCCGTATGGCTACACCTTC.

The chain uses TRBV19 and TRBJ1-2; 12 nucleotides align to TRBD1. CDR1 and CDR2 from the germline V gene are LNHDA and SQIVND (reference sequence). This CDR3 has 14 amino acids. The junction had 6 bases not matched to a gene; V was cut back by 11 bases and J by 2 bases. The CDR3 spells CAGRGTGGNYGYTF. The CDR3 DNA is TGTGCCGGACGAGGGACAGGGGGCAACTATGGCTACACCTTC.

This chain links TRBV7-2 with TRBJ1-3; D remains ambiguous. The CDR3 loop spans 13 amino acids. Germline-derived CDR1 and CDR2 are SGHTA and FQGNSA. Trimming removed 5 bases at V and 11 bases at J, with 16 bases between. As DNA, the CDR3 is TGTGCCAGCAGCCCCCAGGTGGCGCATGCCATATATTTT. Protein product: CASSPQVAHAIYF.

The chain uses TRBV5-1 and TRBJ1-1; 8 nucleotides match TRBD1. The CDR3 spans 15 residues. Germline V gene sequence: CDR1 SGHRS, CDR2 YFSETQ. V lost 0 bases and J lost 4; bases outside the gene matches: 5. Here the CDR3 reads CASSLGQGIGTEAFF. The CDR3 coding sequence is TGCGCCAGCAGCTTGGGACAGGGGATAGGCACTGAAGCTTTCTTT.

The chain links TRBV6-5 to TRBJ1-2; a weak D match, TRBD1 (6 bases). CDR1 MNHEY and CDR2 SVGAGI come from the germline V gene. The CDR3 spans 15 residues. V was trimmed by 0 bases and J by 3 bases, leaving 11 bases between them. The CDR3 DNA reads TGTGCCAGCAGTTACTCCGGCAGGGGAGACTATGGCTACACCTTC. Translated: CASSYSGRGDYGYTF.

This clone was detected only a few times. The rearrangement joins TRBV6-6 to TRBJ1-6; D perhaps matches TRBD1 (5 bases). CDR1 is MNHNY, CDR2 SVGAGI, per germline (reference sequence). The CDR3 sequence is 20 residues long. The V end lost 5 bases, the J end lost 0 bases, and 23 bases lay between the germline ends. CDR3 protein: CASSRRAGLNRSSYNSPLHF. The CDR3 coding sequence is TGTGCCAGCAGTCGCCGCGCGGGGCTAAACCGAAGCTCCTATAATTCACCCCTCCACTTT.

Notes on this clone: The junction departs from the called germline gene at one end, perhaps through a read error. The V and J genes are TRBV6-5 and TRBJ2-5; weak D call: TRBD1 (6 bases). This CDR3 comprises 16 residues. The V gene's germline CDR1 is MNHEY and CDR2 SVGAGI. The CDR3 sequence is CASSYSLSGVQETQYF. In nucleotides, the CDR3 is TGTGCCAGCAGCTACTCCCTTTCAGGGGTTCAAGAGACCCAGTACTTC.

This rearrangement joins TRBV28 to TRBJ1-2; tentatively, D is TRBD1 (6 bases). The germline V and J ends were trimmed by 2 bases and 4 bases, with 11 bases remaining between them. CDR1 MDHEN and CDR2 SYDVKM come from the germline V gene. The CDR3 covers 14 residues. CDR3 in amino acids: CASSLPTGTYGYTF. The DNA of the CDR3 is TGTGCCAGCAGTTTACCTACAGGGACCTATGGCTACACCTTC.

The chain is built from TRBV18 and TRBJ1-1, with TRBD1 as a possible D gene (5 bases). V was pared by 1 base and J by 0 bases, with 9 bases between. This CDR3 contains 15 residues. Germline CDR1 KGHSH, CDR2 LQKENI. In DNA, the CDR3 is TGTGCCAGCTCACCACAGACAGTCATGAACACTGAAGCTTTCTTT. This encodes CASSPQTVMNTEAFF.

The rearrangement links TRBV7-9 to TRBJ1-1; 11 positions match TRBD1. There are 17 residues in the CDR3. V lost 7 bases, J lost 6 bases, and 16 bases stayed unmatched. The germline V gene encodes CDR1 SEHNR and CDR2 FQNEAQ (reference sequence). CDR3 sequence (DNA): TGTGCCAGCACCTCGGACAGGGGGCTGCGCGTTGGTCCTGAAGCTTTCTTT. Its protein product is CASTSDRGLRVGPEAFF.

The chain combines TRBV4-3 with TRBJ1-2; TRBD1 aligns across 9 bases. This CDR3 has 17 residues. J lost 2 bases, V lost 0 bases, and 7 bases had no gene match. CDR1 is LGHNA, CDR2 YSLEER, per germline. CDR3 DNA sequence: TGCGCCAGCAGCCAAGACGGGACAGGGTACTTAAACTATGGCTACACCTTC. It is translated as CASSQDGTGYLNYGYTF.

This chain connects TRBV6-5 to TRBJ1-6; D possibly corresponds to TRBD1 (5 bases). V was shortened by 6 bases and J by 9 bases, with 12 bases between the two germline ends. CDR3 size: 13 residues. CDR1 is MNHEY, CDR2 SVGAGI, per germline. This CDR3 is CASSLEQGSPLHF. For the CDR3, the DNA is TGTGCCAGCAGCCTCGAGCAGGGTTCACCCCTCCACTTT.

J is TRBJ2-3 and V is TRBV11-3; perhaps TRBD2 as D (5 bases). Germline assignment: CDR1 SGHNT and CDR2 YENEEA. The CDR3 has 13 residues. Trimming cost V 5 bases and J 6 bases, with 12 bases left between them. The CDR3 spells CASSGGLWDTQYF. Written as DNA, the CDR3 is TGTGCCAGCAGCGGAGGACTTTGGGATACGCAGTATTTT. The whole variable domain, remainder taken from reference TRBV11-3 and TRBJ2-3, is EAGVVQSPRYKIIEKKQPVAFWCNPISGHNTLYWYLQNLGQGPELLIRYENEEAVDDSQLPKDRFSAERLKGVDSTLKIQPAELGDSAVYLCASSGGLWDTQYFGPGTRLTVL.

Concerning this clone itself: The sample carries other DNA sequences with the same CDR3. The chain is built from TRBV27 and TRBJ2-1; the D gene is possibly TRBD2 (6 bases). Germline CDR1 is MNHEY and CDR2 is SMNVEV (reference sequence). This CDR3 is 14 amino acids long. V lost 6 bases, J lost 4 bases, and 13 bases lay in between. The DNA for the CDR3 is TGTGCCAGCAGCCCATCGGGGACTTACAATGAGCAGTTCTTC. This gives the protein CASSPSGTYNEQFF.

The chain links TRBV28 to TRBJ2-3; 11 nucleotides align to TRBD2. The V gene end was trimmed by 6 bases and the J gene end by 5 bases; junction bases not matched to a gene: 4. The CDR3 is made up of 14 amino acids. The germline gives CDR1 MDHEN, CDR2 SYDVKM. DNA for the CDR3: TGTGCCAGCAGGACTAGCGGGATGGTAGATACGCAGTATTTT. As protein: CASRTSGMVDTQYF.

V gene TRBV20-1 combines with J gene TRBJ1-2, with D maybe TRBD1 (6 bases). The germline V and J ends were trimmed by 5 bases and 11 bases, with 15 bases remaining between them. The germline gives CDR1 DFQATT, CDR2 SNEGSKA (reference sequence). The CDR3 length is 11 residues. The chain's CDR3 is CSARDTGMYTF. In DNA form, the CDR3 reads TGCAGTGCTCGGGACACCGGGATGTACACCTTC.

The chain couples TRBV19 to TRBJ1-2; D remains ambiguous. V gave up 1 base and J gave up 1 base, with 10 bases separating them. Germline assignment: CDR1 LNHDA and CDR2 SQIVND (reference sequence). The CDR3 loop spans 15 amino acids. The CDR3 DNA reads TGTGCCAGTAGTATAGCGCCGGAGGGTAACTATGGCTACACCTTC. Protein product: CASSIAPEGNYGYTF.

CDR3 sequence: CASSPVLGNQPQHF. The DNA for the CDR3 is TGTGCCAGCAGTCCGGTGCTGGGCAATCAGCCCCAGCATTTT. The chain recombines TRBV27 with TRBJ1-5; D gene unclear. Germline assignment: CDR1 MNHEY and CDR2 SMNVEV (reference sequence). V lost 5 bases and J 2 bases, leaving 10 bases between the germline ends. The CDR3 sequence is 14 residues long.

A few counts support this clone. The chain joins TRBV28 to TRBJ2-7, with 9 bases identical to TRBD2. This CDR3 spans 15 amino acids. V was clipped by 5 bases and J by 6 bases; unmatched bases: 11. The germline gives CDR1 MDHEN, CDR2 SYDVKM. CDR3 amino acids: CASSSSGRFRREQYF. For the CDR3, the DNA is TGTGCCAGCAGTAGTAGCGGGAGATTCCGCCGCGAGCAGTACTTC.

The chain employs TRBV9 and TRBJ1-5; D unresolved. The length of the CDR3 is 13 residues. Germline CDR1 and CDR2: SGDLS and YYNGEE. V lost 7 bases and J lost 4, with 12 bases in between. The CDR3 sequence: CASALGSNQPQHF. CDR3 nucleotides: TGTGCCAGCGCCTTGGGCAGTAATCAGCCCCAGCATTTT.

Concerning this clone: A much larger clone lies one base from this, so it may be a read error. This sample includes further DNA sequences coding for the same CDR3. CDR3 loop: CASSSLAASYNEQFF. The DNA for the CDR3 is TGTGCCAGCAGCTCTCTAGCGGCCTCCTACAATGAGCAGTTCTTC. This chain links TRBV7-2 with TRBJ2-1, with 7 bases that match TRBD2. Trimming cost V 4 bases and J 0 bases; bases outside gene matches: 3. The germline gives CDR1 SGHTA, CDR2 FQGNSA. The length of the CDR3 is 15 residues.

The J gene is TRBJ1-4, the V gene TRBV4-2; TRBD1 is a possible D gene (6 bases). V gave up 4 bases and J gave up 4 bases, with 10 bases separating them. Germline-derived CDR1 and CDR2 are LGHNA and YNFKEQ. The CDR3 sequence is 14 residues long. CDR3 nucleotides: TGTGCCAGCAGCCCCTGGGACAATAATGAAAAACTGTTTTTT. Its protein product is CASSPWDNNEKLFF.

This chain's CDR3 is CASTMDRFYEQYF. CDR3 DNA: TGTGCCAGCACCATGGACAGGTTCTACGAGCAGTACTTC. The chain is built from TRBV2 and TRBJ2-7, with 7 nucleotides matching TRBD1. Germline assignment: CDR1 SNHLY and CDR2 FYNNEI. V dropped 7 bases and J dropped 3; count of bases not matched to a gene: 6. The CDR3 consists of 13 residues.

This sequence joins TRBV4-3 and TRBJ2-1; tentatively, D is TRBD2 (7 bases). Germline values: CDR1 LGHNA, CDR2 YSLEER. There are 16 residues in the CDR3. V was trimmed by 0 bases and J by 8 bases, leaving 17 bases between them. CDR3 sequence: CASSQDGGGADHEQFF. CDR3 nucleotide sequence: TGCGCCAGCAGCCAAGATGGCGGGGGCGCCGACCATGAGCAGTTCTTC.